Listed below are T cell receptor beta chains from one sample, sequenced in a study of identical twins. Using its own MiXCR run on the 5' RACE reads, TCRdb lists one record per CDR3 protein. Seen here are about 520,000 distinct CDR3 sequences, roughly a fifth observed once, and the top ten hold about 0.99%. These data were likewise used in another study, on T cells expressing NK-cell markers.

Source material: CD4+ T cells sorted from blood. These receptors originate from a woman aged 18 to 35 in good health. Both conserved end residues are part of each CDR3. A D gene is named only where the DNA matches it firmly. Size is stated for part of the rows, as once, few or many counts, or as a class when the clone is expanded.

once	TRBV7-3	NA	TRBJ2-3	TGTGCCAGCAGCCTTACCTTGGAGGATACGCAGTATTTT	CASSLTLEDTQYF
NA	TRBV7-6	NA	TRBJ2-5	TGTGCCAGCAGCTTAGCAGACAGTGGGGAGACCCAGTACTTC	CASSLADSGETQYF
few	TRBV20-1	NA	TRBJ2-5	TGCAGTGCTAGACCTCGGGTGGGGACCCAGTACTTC	CSARPRVGTQYF
few	TRBV20-1	NA	TRBJ1-1	TGCAGTGCGCCGAAACAGGGTACGGACACTGAAGCTTTCTTT	CSAPKQGTDTEAFF
few	TRBV5-1	TRBD1	TRBJ2-7	TGCGCCAGCAGCCAGGACAGGGGTACTGTATACGAGCAGTACTTC	CASSQDRGTVYEQYF
NA	TRBV20-1	NA	TRBJ2-5	TGCAGTGCTAGTAAAGCGGGTGGAACCCAAGAGACCCAGTACTTC	CSASKAGGTQETQYF
many	TRBV5-6	TRBD1	TRBJ1-2	TGTGCCAGCAGTCCGCAGGGGGTCTATGGCTACACCTTC	CASSPQGVYGYTF
NA	TRBV15	TRBD1	TRBJ1-2	TGTGCCACCAGCGTCAGGGGGCGTGGACCCTATGGCTACACCTTC	CATSVRGRGPYGYTF
many	TRBV12-3/TRBV12-4	TRBD2	TRBJ2-7	TGTGCCAGCAGCCCTACTAGCGGGGGACCCTACGAGCAGTACTTC	CASSPTSGGPYEQYF
NA	TRBV7-2	NA	TRBJ2-2	TGTGCCAGCAGCTTAGTGTACGGGAGCAACACCGGGGAGCTGTTTTTT	CASSLVYGSNTGELFF
many	TRBV3-1	NA	TRBJ2-1	TGTGCCAGCAGCCTCGGCGGGTTAGGCTACAATGAGCAGTTCTTC	CASSLGGLGYNEQFF